A single sample gave rise to the 28 T cell receptor beta chains below, sequenced in a study of cytomegalovirus exposure and HLA in healthy donors. PCR primers comprised 60 Vbeta and 13 Jbeta primers. Repertoires were generated with immunoSEQ multiplex PCR, while TCRdb's copy carries only in-frame clones and drops some. The profile shows approximately 42,000 clones, 81% of them singletons. The sample comprised PBMCs. All receptors come from a man aged 50 to 60 in good health and CMV-seronegative.

This chain uses TRBV9 with TRBJ2-1; D is possibly TRBD2 (7 bases). V lost 0 bases and J lost 8, with 15 bases in between. The V gene's germline CDR1 is SGDLS and CDR2 YYNGEE. This CDR3 comprises 15 residues. The DNA of the CDR3 is TGTGCCAGCAGCGTAGGGACCTCGGGGGGCGATGAGCAGTTCTTC. Translated: CASSVGTSGGDEQFF. The entire variable domain, with the rest obtained from reference TRBV9 and TRBJ2-1, is as follows: DSGVTQTPKHLITATGQRVTLRCSPRSGDLSVYWYQQSLDQGLQFLIQYYNGEERAKGNILERFSAQQFPDLHSELNLSSLELGDSALYFCASSVGTSGGDEQFFGPGTRLTVL.

This clone came up once. The chain uses TRBV19 and TRBJ2-1; no clear D. With 6 bases removed from V and 6 bases from J, the gap between germline ends came to 18 bases. In germline, CDR1 is LNHDA, CDR2 SQIVND (reference sequence). This CDR3 has 15 residues. The CDR3 spells CASRVGSARGNEQFF. The CDR3 DNA reads as TGTGCCAGTAGGGTAGGTTCCGCTCGCGGCAATGAGCAGTTCTTC. Full variable domain (missing parts from reference TRBV19 and TRBJ2-1): DGGITQSPKYLFRKEGQNVTLSCEQNLNHDAMYWYRQDPGQGLRLIYYSQIVNDFQKGDIAEGYSVSREKKESFPLTVTSAQKNPTAFYLCASRVGSARGNEQFFGPGTRLTVL.

This chain connects TRBV11-2 to TRBJ2-7, with 7 nucleotides matching TRBD2. This CDR3 has 14 residues. Germline V gene data show CDR1 as SGHAT and CDR2 as FQNNGV. Trimming took 5 bases from V and 12 from J; bases not matched to a gene: 16. The CDR3 is CASSPIGTGGKRYF. The DNA for the CDR3 is TGTGCCAGCAGCCCCATCGGGACGGGGGGAAAACGGTACTTC. The full variable domain, its missing parts supplied by reference TRBV11-2 and TRBJ2-7, is EAGVAQSPRYKIIEKRQSVAFWCNPISGHATLYWYQQILGQGPKLLIQFQNNGVVDDSQLPKDRFSAERLKGVDSTLKIQPAKLEDSAVYLCASSPIGTGGKRYFGPGTRLTVT.

The rearrangement joins TRBV21-1 to TRBJ1-2; the D call TRBD1 from the table was never checked on the DNA. TRBV21-1 is termed a pseudogene. This CDR3 contains 15 residues. CDR3 nucleotide sequence: TGTGCCAGCAGCAGACCGGGACAACGAGACTATGGCTACACCTTC. As protein: CASSRPGQRDYGYTF.

The CDR3 nucleotides read TGTGCCAGCAGTTTAATAGGAGGGGCCGCTCAGCCCCAGCATTTT. It yields the protein CASSLIGGAAQPQHF. The chain has TRBV27 and TRBJ1-5, with a weak D call TRBD1 (5 bases). This CDR3 spans 15 amino acids. Per the germline V gene, CDR1 is MNHEY and CDR2 is SMNVEV (reference sequence). V lost 2 bases, J lost 6 bases, and 14 bases lay in between.

The chain recombines TRBV4-1 with TRBJ1-2, with D perhaps matching TRBD1 (5 bases). The CDR3 length is 15 residues. Per germline, CDR1 MGHRA and CDR2 YSYEKL. V was pared by 0 bases and J by 4 bases, with 12 bases between. The CDR3 spells CASSQDWGGAYGYTF. The CDR3 nucleotides read TGCGCCAGCAGCCAAGATTGGGGCGGGGCCTATGGCTACACCTTC.

The J gene is TRBJ2-7, the V gene TRBV27, with a possible D match to TRBD2 (6 bases). CDR3 length: 13 residues. Germline V gene data show CDR1 as MNHEY and CDR2 as SMNVEV (reference sequence). Deletions cut 10 bases from V and 6 bases from J, with 19 bases between. CDR3 protein: CATAGPGVSEQYF. The CDR3 DNA follows: TGTGCCACTGCGGGACCCGGGGTTTCCGAGCAGTACTTC.

The chain employs TRBV19 and TRBJ2-1, with D perhaps matching TRBD1 (6 bases). CDR3 size: 15 residues. Per the germline V gene, CDR1 is LNHDA and CDR2 is SQIVND (reference sequence). The ends were cut back, 5 bases at V and 3 bases at J, with 14 bases in the middle. CDR3 protein: CASSPGHGYYNEQFF. In DNA form, the CDR3 reads TGTGCCAGTAGTCCGGGACACGGATACTACAATGAGCAGTTCTTC.

The V and J genes are TRBV19 and TRBJ2-1; 12 nucleotides match TRBD1. In germline, CDR1 is LNHDA, CDR2 SQIVND (reference sequence). The length of the CDR3 is 14 residues. With V trimmed by 8 bases and J by 8 bases, 7 bases remained unmatched. This CDR3 reads CASSGTGGEDEQFF. The CDR3, as DNA: TGTGCCAGTTCTGGGACAGGGGGCGAAGATGAGCAGTTCTTC.

The rearrangement joins TRBV7-2 to TRBJ2-7; 8 bases match TRBD2. After removal of 5 bases from V and 5 bases from J, the junction contained 5 bases not matched to a gene. This CDR3 has 13 amino acids. Germline V gene lookup returns CDR1 SGHTA and CDR2 FQGNSA. The CDR3 DNA reads TGTGCCAGCAGCCGTAGCGGGGCCCACGAGCAGTACTTC. Its translation: CASSRSGAHEQYF.

The chain has TRBV28 and TRBJ2-7, with D perhaps matching TRBD1 (5 bases). CDR3 length: 16 residues. Looked up from germline, CDR1 is MDHEN and CDR2 is SYDVKM. V gave up 5 bases and J gave up 3 bases, with 20 bases separating them. CDR3 nucleotides: TGTGCCAGCAGTCCTACTATTGGCAGGGCAGGCTACGAGCAGTACTTC. As protein: CASSPTIGRAGYEQYF.

V is TRBV10-3 and J is TRBJ2-1; no definite D call. Deletions cut 1 base from V and 0 bases from J, with 7 bases between. Germline CDR1 reads ENHRY; CDR2 reads SYGVKD. CDR3 length: 15 residues. This CDR3 reads CAISELGSSYNEQFF. In nucleotides, the CDR3 is TGTGCCATCAGTGAGTTGGGCAGCTCCTACAATGAGCAGTTCTTC.

The chain joins TRBV6-5 to TRBJ1-2, with 7 nucleotides matching TRBD1. Looked up from germline, CDR1 is MNHEY and CDR2 is SVGAGI. J was trimmed by 4 bases and V by 6 bases; bases with no gene match: 11. This CDR3 has 15 residues. CDR3 amino acids: CASSLDRATLYGYTF. CDR3 coding DNA: TGTGCCAGCAGCCTCGACAGGGCTACCCTCTATGGCTACACCTTC.

The chain couples TRBV19 to TRBJ2-7, with 7 bases fitting TRBD2. Trimming at V came to 7 bases and at J to 4 bases, leaving 16 bases not matched to a gene. CDR1 is LNHDA and CDR2 is SQIVND in the germline V gene (reference sequence). The CDR3 has 16 residues. In DNA form, the CDR3 reads TGTGCCAGTACCAATAGGGGCGGGGGATCCCTTTACGAGCAGTACTTC. It specifies CASTNRGGGSLYEQYF.

This chain uses TRBV28 with TRBJ1-2; D is possibly TRBD1 (5 bases). This CDR3 has 13 amino acids. The germline V gene has CDR1 MDHEN and CDR2 SYDVKM. The V end was cut by 1 base, the J end by 6 bases, with 9 bases between. CDR3: CASSLSAGHGYTF. As DNA, the CDR3 is TGTGCCAGCAGTTTATCGGCAGGGCATGGCTACACCTTC.

V usage is TRBV6-1 and J usage is TRBJ2-3, with D maybe TRBD2 (6 bases). The CDR3 runs 15 residues. V was trimmed by 10 bases and J by 2 bases, leaving 19 bases between them. Germline loops: CDR1 MNHNS, CDR2 SASEGT. DNA for the CDR3: TGTGCCACGTTGGGGGTTACTAGCCCCACAGATACGCAGTATTTT. Amino acids: CATLGVTSPTDTQYF.

This chain links TRBV19 with TRBJ2-6; a weak D match, TRBD2 (7 bases). The V gene lost 8 bases and the J gene lost 2 bases, with 13 bases spanning the gap. The CDR3 has 15 amino acids. Germline assignment: CDR1 LNHDA and CDR2 SQIVND (reference sequence). Here the CDR3 DNA reads TGTGCCAGTGGGAGGGGGGCGGCTGGGGCCAACGTCCTGACTTTC. Translation gives CASGRGAAGANVLTF. The variable domain in full, with the rest retrieved from reference TRBV19 and TRBJ2-6, is DGGITQSPKYLFRKEGQNVTLSCEQNLNHDAMYWYRQDPGQGLRLIYYSQIVNDFQKGDIAEGYSVSREKKESFPLTVTSAQKNPTAFYLCASGRGAAGANVLTFGAGSRLTVL.

The chain employs TRBV29-1 and TRBJ1-5; the match to TRBD1 covers 10 bases. CDR1 is SQVTM and CDR2 is ANQGSEA in the germline V gene. This CDR3 is 14 amino acids long. The CDR3 region is CRHRDRGANQPQHF. CDR3 coding DNA: TGCAGACATAGGGACAGGGGAGCAAATCAGCCCCAGCATTTT.

This clone was detected a few times. Here the CDR3 DNA reads TGTGCCAGTAGTATAGGAACGGGAGATAGAAATGAGCAGTTCTTC. This codes for CASSIGTGDRNEQFF. The chain couples TRBV19 to TRBJ2-1; tentative D call: TRBD2 (6 bases). This CDR3 is built from 15 residues. Germline V CDR1 and CDR2: LNHDA, SQIVND (reference sequence). Trimming shortened V by 1 base and J by 7 bases, and 14 bases separated the two germline ends.

The rearrangement uses TRBV5-6 and TRBJ1-6; 7 bases fit TRBD1. CDR3 length: 17 residues. CDR1 SGHDT and CDR2 YYEEEE come from the germline V gene. J was trimmed by 0 bases and V by 4 bases; bases with no gene match: 7. The CDR3 region is CASSPDRWSSYNSPLHF. CDR3 bases: TGTGCCAGCAGCCCGGACAGGTGGAGCTCCTATAATTCACCCCTCCACTTT.

This chain uses TRBV6-5 with TRBJ1-1; tentatively, D is TRBD1 (5 bases). V was shortened by 7 bases and J by 1 base, with 13 bases between the two germline ends. The CDR3 is made up of 14 amino acids. CDR1 MNHEY and CDR2 SVGAGI come from the germline V gene. CDR3 in DNA: TGTGCCAGCAAGGAAGGGGTGGCGAACACTGAAGCTTTCTTT. This encodes CASKEGVANTEAFF.

This clone was picked up a small number of times. The V call is TRBV7-9, the J call TRBJ1-1; TRBD1 aligns across 8 bases. V was pared by 1 base and J by 3 bases, with 13 bases of the junction left unmatched. The CDR3 runs 18 residues. Per the germline V gene, CDR1 is SEHNR and CDR2 is FQNEAQ (reference sequence). The CDR3 DNA reads TGTGCCAGCAGCTTAGAGGGTGGAGGACAGGGCCCCCACACTGAAGCTTTCTTT. Its translation: CASSLEGGGQGPHTEAFF.

This chain links TRBV2 with TRBJ2-5, with TRBD2 as a possible D gene (7 bases). Germline values: CDR1 SNHLY, CDR2 FYNNEI. Trimming took 7 bases from V and 1 from J, leaving 13 bases between them. The CDR3 is 14 amino acids. The CDR3 here is CASNGGGLQETQYF. CDR3 sequence (DNA): TGTGCCAGCAACGGCGGGGGCCTCCAAGAGACCCAGTACTTC.

This clone has just a few counts. J is TRBJ2-6 and V is TRBV4-1; D is unresolved. V lost 0 bases and J lost 0, with 6 bases in between. CDR1 and CDR2 from the germline V gene are MGHRA and YSYEKL. The CDR3 is 16 amino acids. DNA of the CDR3: TGCGCCAGCAGCCAAGATTACAGCTCTGGGGCCAACGTCCTGACTTTC. Its protein is CASSQDYSSGANVLTF.

This chain connects TRBV28 to TRBJ2-7; D gene uncertain. The V gene lost 5 bases and the J gene lost 2 bases, with 13 bases spanning the gap. The germline CDR1 and CDR2 sequences are MDHEN and SYDVKM. The CDR3 runs to 14 residues. CDR3 in amino acids: CASSPAAVTYEQYF. In DNA, the CDR3 is TGTGCCAGCAGTCCCGCGGCAGTGACCTACGAGCAGTACTTC. Full variable domain (outside the CDR3, taken from reference TRBV28 and TRBJ2-7): DVKVTQSSRYLVKRTGEKVFLECVQDMDHENMFWYRQDPGLGLRLIYFSYDVKMKEKGDIPEGYSVSREKKERFSLILESASTNQTSMYLCASSPAAVTYEQYFGPGTRLTVT.

The rearrangement uses TRBV9 and TRBJ2-7; TRBD1 agrees at 10 bases. CDR1 SGDLS and CDR2 YYNGEE come from the germline V gene. The CDR3 covers 15 residues. V trimming: 4 bases; J trimming: 6 bases; junction bases outside the gene matches: 10. CDR3 loop: CASSPRQGASAEQYF. CDR3 DNA: TGTGCCAGCAGCCCCAGACAGGGGGCGTCGGCCGAGCAGTACTTC.

The gene calls are TRBV15 and TRBJ1-2, with D maybe TRBD1 (5 bases). The CDR3 has 14 amino acids. Germline V gene lookup returns CDR1 LNHNV and CDR2 YYDKDF (reference sequence). Trimming left V 0 bases short and J 8 bases short, with 13 bases between. This CDR3 reads CATSRDISGGGYTF. CDR3 nucleotides: TGTGCCACCAGCAGAGATATTTCGGGGGGAGGCTACACCTTC.

V usage is TRBV5-8 and J usage is TRBJ1-6; 10 positions agree with TRBD1. V shed 4 bases and J 9 bases; nucleotides not matched to a gene: 7. The CDR3 sequence is 15 residues long. Germline-derived CDR1 and CDR2 are SGHTS and YDEGEE. The CDR3 DNA is TGTGCCAGCAGCCCGAGGGACAGGGGTCTTTCACCCCTCCACTTT. Its protein product is CASSPRDRGLSPLHF.